This T cell receptor (beta chain) is drawn from a study of T-cell reconstitution after alpha-beta-depleted transplantation in children. V lost 8 bases, J lost 4 bases, and 5 bases stayed unmatched. Germline CDR1 MNHEY, CDR2 SMNVEV (reference sequence). This CDR3 spans 13 amino acids. Preparation of the TCRbeta library was carried out with unique molecular identifiers. TCRdb processed the PCR reads anew with MiXCR; each CDR3 protein has one entry. The data hold some 290,000 distinct CDR3 sequences, with about 10% observed a single time. V and J are TRBV27 and TRBJ2-3; 8 bases match TRBD1. Source: PBMCs from the stem cell graft donor, taken from the stem cell graft. This TCR was sampled from a human donor who donated a stem cell graft to a child with SCID. CDR3 in amino acids: CASWKTGADTQYF. In DNA form, the CDR3 reads TGTGCCAGCTGGAAGACAGGGGCAGATACGCAGTATTTT.